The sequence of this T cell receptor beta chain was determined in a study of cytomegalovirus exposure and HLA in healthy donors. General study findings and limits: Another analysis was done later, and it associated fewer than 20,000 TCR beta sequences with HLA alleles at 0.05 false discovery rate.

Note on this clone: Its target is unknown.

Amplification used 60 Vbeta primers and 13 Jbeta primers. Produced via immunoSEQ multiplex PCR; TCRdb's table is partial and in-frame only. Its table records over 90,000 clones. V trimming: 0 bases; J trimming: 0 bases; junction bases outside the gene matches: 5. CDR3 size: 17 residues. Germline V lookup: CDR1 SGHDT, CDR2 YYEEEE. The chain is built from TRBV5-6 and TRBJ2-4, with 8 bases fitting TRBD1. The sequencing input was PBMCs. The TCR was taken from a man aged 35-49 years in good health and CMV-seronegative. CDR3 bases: TGTGCCAGCAGCTTGGCCCCGACAGGGGTAGCCAAAAACATTCAGTACTTC. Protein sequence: CASSLAPTGVAKNIQYF.